Listed below are T cell receptor beta chains from one sample, sequenced in a study of shared clonotypes between healthy human individuals. Produced via immunoSEQ multiplex PCR; TCRdb's table is partial and in-frame only. There are 2 million to 2.5 million clones in the sample; around 92% occur only once, and around 0.35% lies in the top ten. Sequenced: naive CD4+ T cells from PBMCs. These receptors were obtained from a young man in good health. Some clones in this sample may be carry-over from other donors' samples. The CDR3 runs from the conserved cysteine through the conserved F or W. D genes are given only for firm matches. The size field is filled for only some rows; it gives once, few, many or a size class.

TRBJ2-7 . TRBV2 . 14 CASVKYLVEYEQYF TGTGCCAGCGTTAAATATCTAGTAGAATACGAGCAGTACTTC
TRBJ1-1 . TRBV5-4 . 16 CASSPRAGEGGTEAFF TGTGCCAGCAGCCCACGGGCGGGGGAAGGTGGCACTGAAGCTTTCTTT
TRBJ2-1 . TRBV4-2 . 13 CASSDGLSREQFF TGTGCCAGCAGCGACGGACTATCACGCGAGCAGTTCTTC
TRBJ1-2 . TRBV18 . 15 CASSTRTVGGYGYTF TGTGCCAGCTCAACTCGGACAGTTGGGGGCTATGGCTACACCTTC
TRBJ1-2 TRBD1 TRBV6-1 . 13 CATQAGGAYGYTF TGTGCCACACAGGCAGGGGGCGCGTATGGCTACACCTTC
TRBJ1-3 . TRBV18 . 15 CASSRENLSGNTIYF TGTGCCAGCTCACGGGAAAACCTCTCTGGAAACACCATATATTTT
TRBJ2-7 . TRBV28 once 16 CASSFPIEGRYYEQYF TGTGCCAGCAGTTTCCCCATCGAGGGCAGATACTACGAGCAGTACTTC
TRBJ1-1 . TRBV7-8 . 13 CAIITGPPTEAFF TGTGCCATCATAACCGGGCCCCCCACTGAAGCTTTCTTT
TRBJ2-5 . TRBV5-4 . 16 CASSLAVTAGGETQYF TGTGCCAGCAGCTTGGCAGTAACAGCAGGCGGGGAGACCCAGTACTTC
TRBJ2-1 . TRBV11-2 . 12 CASGRLVNEQFF TGTGCCAGTGGGAGGCTCGTCAATGAGCAGTTCTTC
TRBJ2-7 TRBD1 TRBV18 few 14 CASSPRQGAYEQYF TGTGCCAGCTCACCCCGACAGGGGGCCTACGAGCAGTACTTC
TRBJ2-7 TRBD1 TRBV5-5 . 14 CASSLQGADGEQYF TGTGCCAGCAGCTTACAGGGGGCTGATGGCGAGCAGTACTTC
TRBJ2-1 TRBD1 TRBV5-1 . 16 CASSLATGGSYNEQFF TGCGCCAGCAGCTTGGCGACAGGGGGCTCCTACAATGAGCAGTTCTTC
TRBJ2-7 . TRBV5-1 . 13 CASSTTGSYEQYF TGCGCCAGCAGCACCACAGGTTCCTACGAGCAGTACTTC
TRBJ2-1 . TRBV6-1 . 15 CASSESASSYNEQFF TGTGCCAGCAGTGAGTCAGCTAGCTCCTACAATGAGCAGTTCTTC
TRBJ2-7 TRBD1 TRBV25-1 . 16 CASSAGWTGLSYEQYF TGTGCCAGCAGTGCCGGTTGGACAGGGCTCTCCTACGAGCAGTACTTC
TRBJ2-2 TRBD1 TRBV2 . 15 CASSSDRGGTGELFF TGTGCCAGCAGTAGCGACAGGGGTGGCACCGGGGAGCTGTTTTTT
TRBJ1-4 TRBD1 TRBV30 . 12 CASTGEDEKLFF TGTGCCTCGACAGGGGAAGACGAAAAACTGTTTTTT
TRBJ1-5 . TRBV7-2 once 15 CASSLGTTGNQPQHF TGTGCCAGCAGCTTGGGAACAACAGGAAATCAGCCCCAGCATTTT
TRBJ2-5 . TRBV20-1 . 11 CSAKTRETQYF TGCAGTGCTAAAACACGGGAGACCCAGTACTTC
TRBJ1-2 TRBD1 TRBV18 . 16 CASSPAMTGASGGYTF TGTGCCAGCTCACCAGCTATGACAGGGGCGAGTGGTGGCTACACCTTC
TRBJ2-5 TRBD1 TRBV5-1 . 13 CASSTTGSETQYF TGCGCCAGTTCGACGACAGGGAGCGAGACCCAGTACTTC
TRBJ2-1 . TRBV28 . 16 CASTVLEGPHYNEQFF TGTGCCAGCACCGTCCTAGAGGGGCCGCACTACAATGAGCAGTTCTTC
TRBJ2-3 . TRBV7-9 . 15 CASSLGGVSTDTQYF TGTGCCAGCAGCTTAGGCGGGGTTTCCACAGATACGCAGTATTTT
TRBJ2-2 TRBD2 TRBV23-1 . 17 CASSPSGLAGDTGELFF TGCGCCAGCAGCCCCAGTGGACTAGCGGGGGACACCGGGGAGCTGTTTTTT
TRBJ2-7 TRBD1 TRBV28 . 15 CASRGTGGFTYEQYF TGTGCCAGCAGGGGGACAGGGGGCTTTACCTACGAGCAGTACTTC
TRBJ1-2 . TRBV18 . 15 CASSPTADTNYGYTF TGTGCCAGCTCACCAACGGCCGACACGAACTATGGCTACACCTTC
TRBJ1-5 . TRBV6-5 . 13 CASSYSRGQPQHF TGTGCCAGCAGTTACTCACGGGGCCAGCCCCAGCATTTT
TRBJ1-2 . TRBV14 . 13 CASSPSGDYGYTF TGTGCCAGCAGCCCGTCGGGAGACTATGGCTACACCTTC
TRBJ1-4 TRBD1 TRBV5-1 . 15 CASSLRQGRYEKLFF TGCGCCAGCAGCCTGAGACAGGGGAGATACGAAAAACTGTTTTTT
TRBJ2-7 TRBD2 TRBV7-2 . 12 CASSSSGTKQYF TGTGCCAGCAGCTCAAGCGGGACCAAGCAGTACTTC
TRBJ2-2 TRBD2 TRBV5-6 . 17 CASSLRSGIGNTGELFF TGTGCCAGCAGCTTGAGAAGCGGGATCGGGAACACCGGGGAGCTGTTTTTT
TRBJ2-5 . TRBV20-1 . 11 CSARRAETQYF TGCAGTGCTAGACGGGCGGAGACCCAGTACTTC
TRBJ2-1 TRBD2 TRBV27 once 16 CASSLFPSGPFNEQFF TGTGCCAGCAGTTTATTTCCTAGCGGCCCCTTCAATGAGCAGTTCTTC
TRBJ2-7 TRBD2 TRBV18 . 14 CASTISSGSYEQYF TGTGCCAGCACGATTTCTAGCGGGAGTTACGAGCAGTACTTC
TRBJ2-1 TRBD2 TRBV29-1 . 15 CSASDLAGGLNEQFF TGCAGCGCTAGTGACCTAGCGGGAGGGCTAAATGAGCAGTTCTTC
TRBJ2-1 . TRBV9 . 13 CASSVASYNEQFF TGTGCCAGCAGCGTGGCCTCCTACAATGAGCAGTTCTTC
TRBJ2-7 TRBD2 TRBV19 . 16 CARTPSKAGDSYEQYF TGTGCCAGAACACCTTCTAAAGCGGGAGACTCCTACGAGCAGTACTTC